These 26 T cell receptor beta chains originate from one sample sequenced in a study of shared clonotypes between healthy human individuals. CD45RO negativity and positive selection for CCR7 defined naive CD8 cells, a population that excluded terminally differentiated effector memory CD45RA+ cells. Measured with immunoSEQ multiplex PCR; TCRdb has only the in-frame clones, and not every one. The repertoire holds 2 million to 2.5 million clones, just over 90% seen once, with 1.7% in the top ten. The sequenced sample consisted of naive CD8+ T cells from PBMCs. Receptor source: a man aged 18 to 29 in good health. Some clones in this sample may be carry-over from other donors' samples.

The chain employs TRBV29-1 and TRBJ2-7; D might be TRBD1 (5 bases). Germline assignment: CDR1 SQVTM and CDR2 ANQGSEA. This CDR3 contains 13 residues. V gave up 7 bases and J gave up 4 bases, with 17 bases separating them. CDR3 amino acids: CSALTGPGYEQYF. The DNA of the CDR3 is TGCAGCGCCCTCACAGGCCCAGGGTACGAGCAGTACTTC.

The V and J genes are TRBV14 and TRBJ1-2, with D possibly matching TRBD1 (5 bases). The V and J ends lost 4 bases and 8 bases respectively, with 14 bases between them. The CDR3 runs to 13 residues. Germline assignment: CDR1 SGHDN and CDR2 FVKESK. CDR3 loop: CASSPSGGIGYTF. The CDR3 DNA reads TGTGCCAGCAGCCCCTCGGGGGGTATAGGCTACACCTTC.

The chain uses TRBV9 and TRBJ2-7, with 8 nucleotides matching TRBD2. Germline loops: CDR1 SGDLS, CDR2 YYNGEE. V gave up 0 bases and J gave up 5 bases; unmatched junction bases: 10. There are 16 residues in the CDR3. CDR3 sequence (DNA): TGTGCCAGCAGCGTAGCTCAAGCGGGAGCAGTTAACGAGCAGTACTTC. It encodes CASSVAQAGAVNEQYF. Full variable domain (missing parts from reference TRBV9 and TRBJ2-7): DSGVTQTPKHLITATGQRVTLRCSPRSGDLSVYWYQQSLDQGLQFLIQYYNGEERAKGNILERFSAQQFPDLHSELNLSSLELGDSALYFCASSVAQAGAVNEQYFGPGTRLTVT.

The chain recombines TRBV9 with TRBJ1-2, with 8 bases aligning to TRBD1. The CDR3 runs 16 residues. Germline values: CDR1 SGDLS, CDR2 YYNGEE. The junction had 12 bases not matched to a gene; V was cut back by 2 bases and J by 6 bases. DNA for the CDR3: TGTGCCAGCAGCGTTGGACAGGGCCCAGAGAGGGATGGCTACACCTTC. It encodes CASSVGQGPERDGYTF.

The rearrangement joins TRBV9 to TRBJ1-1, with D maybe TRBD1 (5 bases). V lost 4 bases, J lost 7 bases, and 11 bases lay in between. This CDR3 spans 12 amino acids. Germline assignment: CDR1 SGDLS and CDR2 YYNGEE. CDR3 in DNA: TGTGCCAGCAGCCAAGGGGAGGGTGAAGCTTTCTTT. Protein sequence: CASSQGEGEAFF. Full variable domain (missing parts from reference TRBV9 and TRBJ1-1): DSGVTQTPKHLITATGQRVTLRCSPRSGDLSVYWYQQSLDQGLQFLIQYYNGEERAKGNILERFSAQQFPDLHSELNLSSLELGDSALYFCASSQGEGEAFFGQGTRLTVV.

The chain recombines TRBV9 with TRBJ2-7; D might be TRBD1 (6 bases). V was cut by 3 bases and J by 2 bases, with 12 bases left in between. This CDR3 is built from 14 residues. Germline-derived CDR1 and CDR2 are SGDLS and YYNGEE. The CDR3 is CASSERTAAYEQYF. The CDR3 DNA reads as TGTGCCAGCAGCGAGAGGACAGCTGCCTACGAGCAGTACTTC.

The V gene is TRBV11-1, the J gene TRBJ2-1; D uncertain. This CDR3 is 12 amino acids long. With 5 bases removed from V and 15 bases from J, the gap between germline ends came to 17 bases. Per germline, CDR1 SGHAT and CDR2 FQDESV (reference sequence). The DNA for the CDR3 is TGTGCCAGCAGCACAAGGACGGAGAGGCCGTTCTTC. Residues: CASSTRTERPFF.

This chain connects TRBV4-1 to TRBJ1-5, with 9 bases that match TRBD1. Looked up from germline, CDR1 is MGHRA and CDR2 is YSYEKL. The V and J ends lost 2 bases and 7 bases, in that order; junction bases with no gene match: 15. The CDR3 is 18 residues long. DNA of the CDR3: TGCGCCAGCAGCCAACACTTTGGACAGGGGAAGAAGAGGCAGCCCCAGCATTTT. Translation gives CASSQHFGQGKKRQPQHF.

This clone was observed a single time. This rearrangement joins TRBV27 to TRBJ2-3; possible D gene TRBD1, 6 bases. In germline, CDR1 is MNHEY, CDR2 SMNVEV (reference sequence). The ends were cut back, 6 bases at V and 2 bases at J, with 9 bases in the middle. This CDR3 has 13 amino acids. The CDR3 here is CASSQGFTDTQYF. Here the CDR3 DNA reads TGTGCCAGCAGCCAGGGGTTCACAGATACGCAGTATTTT.

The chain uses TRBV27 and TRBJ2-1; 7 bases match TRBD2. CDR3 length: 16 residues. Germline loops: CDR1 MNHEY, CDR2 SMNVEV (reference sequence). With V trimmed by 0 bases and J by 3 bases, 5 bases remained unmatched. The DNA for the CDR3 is TGTGCCAGCAGTTTATCCGCGGGAGATCGCTACAATGAGCAGTTCTTC. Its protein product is CASSLSAGDRYNEQFF.

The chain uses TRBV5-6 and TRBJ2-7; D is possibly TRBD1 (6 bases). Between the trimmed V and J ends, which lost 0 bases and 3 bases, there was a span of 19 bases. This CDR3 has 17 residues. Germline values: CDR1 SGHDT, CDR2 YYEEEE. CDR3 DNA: TGTGCCAGCAGCTTGGGAAGGGGGTCCCTGTTTTTCTACGAGCAGTACTTC. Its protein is CASSLGRGSLFFYEQYF.

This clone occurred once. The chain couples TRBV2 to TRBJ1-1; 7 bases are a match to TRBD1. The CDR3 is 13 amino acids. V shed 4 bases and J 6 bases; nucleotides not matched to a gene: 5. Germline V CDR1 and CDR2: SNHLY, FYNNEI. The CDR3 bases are TGTGCCAGCAGTGTAGACAGGGTTGCTGAAGCTTTCTTT. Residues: CASSVDRVAEAFF.

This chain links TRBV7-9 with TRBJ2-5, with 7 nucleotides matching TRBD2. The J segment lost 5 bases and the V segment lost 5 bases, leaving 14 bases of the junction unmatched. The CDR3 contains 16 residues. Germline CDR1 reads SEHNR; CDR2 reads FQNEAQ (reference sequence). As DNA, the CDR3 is TGTGCCAGCAGCGGTGCCGGGACGGACGGGAGGGAGACCCAGTACTTC. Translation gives CASSGAGTDGRETQYF.

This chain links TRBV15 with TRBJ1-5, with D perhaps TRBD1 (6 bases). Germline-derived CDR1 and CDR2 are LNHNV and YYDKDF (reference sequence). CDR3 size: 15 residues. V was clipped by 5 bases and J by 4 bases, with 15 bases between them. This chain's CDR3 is CATSALRQGNQPQHF. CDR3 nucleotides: TGTGCCACCAGCGCCTTGCGGCAGGGGAATCAGCCCCAGCATTTT.

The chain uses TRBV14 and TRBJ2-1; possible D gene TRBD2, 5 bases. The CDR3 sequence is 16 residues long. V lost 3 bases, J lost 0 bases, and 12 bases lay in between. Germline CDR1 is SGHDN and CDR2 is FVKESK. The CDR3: CASSQAGRSSYNEQFF. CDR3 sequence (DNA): TGTGCCAGCAGCCAGGCGGGCCGGAGCTCCTACAATGAGCAGTTCTTC.

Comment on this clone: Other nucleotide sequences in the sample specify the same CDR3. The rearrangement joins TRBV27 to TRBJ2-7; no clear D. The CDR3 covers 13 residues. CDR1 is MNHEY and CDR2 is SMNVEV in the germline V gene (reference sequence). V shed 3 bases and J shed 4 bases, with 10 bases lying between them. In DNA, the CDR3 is TGTGCCAGCAGTTTCGGACCCTTTTACGAGCAGTACTTC. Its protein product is CASSFGPFYEQYF.

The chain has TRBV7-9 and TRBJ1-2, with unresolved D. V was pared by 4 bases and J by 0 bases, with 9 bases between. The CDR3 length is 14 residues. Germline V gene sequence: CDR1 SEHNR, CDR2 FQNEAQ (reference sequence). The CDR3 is CASSSFSANYGYTF. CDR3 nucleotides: TGTGCCAGCAGCTCCTTCTCCGCTAACTATGGCTACACCTTC.

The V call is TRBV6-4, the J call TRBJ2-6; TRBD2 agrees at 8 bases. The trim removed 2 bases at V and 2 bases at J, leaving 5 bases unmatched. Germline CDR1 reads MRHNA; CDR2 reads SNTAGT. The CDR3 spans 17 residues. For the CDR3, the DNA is TGTGCCAGCAGTGACGGAGCTAGCGGGCCTGGGGCCAACGTCCTGACTTTC. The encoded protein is CASSDGASGPGANVLTF.

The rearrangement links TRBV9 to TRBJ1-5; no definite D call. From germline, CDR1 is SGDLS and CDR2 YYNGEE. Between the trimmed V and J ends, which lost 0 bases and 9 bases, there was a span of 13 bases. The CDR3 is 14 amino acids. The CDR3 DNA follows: TGTGCCAGCAGCGTAGGGTCGATCGATTGGCCCCAGCATTTT. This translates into CASSVGSIDWPQHF.

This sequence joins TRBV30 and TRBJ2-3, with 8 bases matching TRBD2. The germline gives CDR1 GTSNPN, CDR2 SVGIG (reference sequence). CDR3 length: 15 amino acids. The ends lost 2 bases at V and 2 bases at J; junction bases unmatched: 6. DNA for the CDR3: TGTGCCTGGAGTTCGGCTAGCGGGTTCACAGATACGCAGTATTTT. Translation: CAWSSASGFTDTQYF.

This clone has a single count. DNA for the CDR3: TGTGCCAGCAGCTTGAGAAGCGGCGGGAGCTCCTACAATGAGCAGTTCTTC. Protein product: CASSLRSGGSSYNEQFF. The chain uses TRBV7-7 and TRBJ2-1, with 7 bases that match TRBD2. The V and J ends lost 3 bases and 0 bases, in that order; junction bases with no gene match: 8. The CDR3 is 17 residues long. Germline V gene data show CDR1 as SSHAT and CDR2 as FNYEAQ (reference sequence).

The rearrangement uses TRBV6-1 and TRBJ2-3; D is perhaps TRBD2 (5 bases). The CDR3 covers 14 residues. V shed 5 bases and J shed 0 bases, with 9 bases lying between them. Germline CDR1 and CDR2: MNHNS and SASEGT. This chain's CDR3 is CASSPTGSTDTQYF. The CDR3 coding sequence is TGTGCCAGCAGTCCGACGGGGAGCACAGATACGCAGTATTTT.

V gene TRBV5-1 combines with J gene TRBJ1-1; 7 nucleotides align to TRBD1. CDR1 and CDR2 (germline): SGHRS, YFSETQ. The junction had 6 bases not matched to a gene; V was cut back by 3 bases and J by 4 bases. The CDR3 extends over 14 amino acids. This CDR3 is CASSSSDRATEAFF. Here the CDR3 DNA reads TGCGCCAGCAGCTCCTCAGACAGGGCCACTGAAGCTTTCTTT.

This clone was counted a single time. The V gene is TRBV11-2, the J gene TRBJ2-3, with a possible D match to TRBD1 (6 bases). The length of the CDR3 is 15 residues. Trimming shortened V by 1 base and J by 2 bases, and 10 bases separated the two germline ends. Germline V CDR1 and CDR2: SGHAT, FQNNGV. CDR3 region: CASSLGTVNTDTQYF. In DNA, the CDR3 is TGTGCCAGCAGCTTAGGGACAGTCAACACAGATACGCAGTATTTT.

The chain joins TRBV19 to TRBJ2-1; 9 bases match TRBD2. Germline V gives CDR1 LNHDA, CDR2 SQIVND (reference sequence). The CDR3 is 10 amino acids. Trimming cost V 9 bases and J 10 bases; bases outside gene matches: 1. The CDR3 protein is CASGLAEQFF. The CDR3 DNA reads TGTGCCAGCGGACTAGCGGAGCAGTTCTTC.

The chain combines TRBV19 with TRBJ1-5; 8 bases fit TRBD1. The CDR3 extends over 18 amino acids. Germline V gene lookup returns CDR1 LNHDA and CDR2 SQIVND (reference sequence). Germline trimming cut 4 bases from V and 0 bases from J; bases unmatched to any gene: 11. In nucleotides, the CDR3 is TGTGCCAGTAGTACCAACGGACAGGGTTCTTATAGCAATCAGCCCCAGCATTTT. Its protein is CASSTNGQGSYSNQPQHF. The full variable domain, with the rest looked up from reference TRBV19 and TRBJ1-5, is DGGITQSPKYLFRKEGQNVTLSCEQNLNHDAMYWYRQDPGQGLRLIYYSQIVNDFQKGDIAEGYSVSREKKESFPLTVTSAQKNPTAFYLCASSTNGQGSYSNQPQHFGDGTRLSIL.